This entry lists 27 T cell receptor beta chains sequenced from one sample in a study of blood T cell repertoires in COVID-19. Clones were read by immunoSEQ multiplex PCR, and TCRdb kept only the in-frame ones, dropping some. The sample has 300,000 or so clones, roughly 83% seen once; the top ten hold around 1.5%. Sequencing input: peripheral blood. Receptors originate from a woman aged 50 to 65 with acute or convalescent COVID-19.

The DNA for the CDR3 is TGTGCCAGCAGTTTGGGACAGCCCCCCTACGAGCAGTACTTC. This translates into CASSLGQPPYEQYF. The rearrangement joins TRBV28 to TRBJ2-7; 7 bases fit TRBD1. This CDR3 comprises 14 residues. Germline V gives CDR1 MDHEN, CDR2 SYDVKM. The V and J ends lost 3 bases and 2 bases, in that order; junction bases with no gene match: 4.

The V gene is TRBV5-1, the J gene TRBJ2-1; 10 bases map to TRBD1. CDR1 SGHRS and CDR2 YFSETQ come from the germline V gene. CDR3 size: 15 residues. V trimming: 0 bases; J trimming: 8 bases; junction bases outside the gene matches: 5. The CDR3 here is CASSLGQGALHEQFF. The CDR3 DNA is TGCGCCAGCAGCTTGGGACAGGGGGCGCTCCATGAGCAGTTCTTC.

The V and J genes are TRBV19 and TRBJ1-6; 10 bases map to TRBD1. Germline lookup yields CDR1 LNHDA and CDR2 SQIVND (reference sequence). This CDR3 is 18 amino acids long. V was clipped by 9 bases and J by 7 bases; unmatched bases: 18. CDR3 loop: CASGLGQGRRWANSPLHF. CDR3 DNA: TGTGCCAGCGGTCTGGGACAGGGGCGACGATGGGCGAATTCACCCCTCCACTTT. The full variable domain, its missing parts supplied by reference TRBV19 and TRBJ1-6, is DGGITQSPKYLFRKEGQNVTLSCEQNLNHDAMYWYRQDPGQGLRLIYYSQIVNDFQKGDIAEGYSVSREKKESFPLTVTSAQKNPTAFYLCASGLGQGRRWANSPLHFGNGTRLTVT.

The V call is TRBV7-9, the J call TRBJ2-3; D is possibly TRBD1 (6 bases). CDR1 and CDR2 (germline): SEHNR, FQNEAQ (reference sequence). V dropped 4 bases and J dropped 2 bases, with 13 bases sitting between them. This CDR3 spans 15 amino acids. Here the CDR3 DNA reads TGTGCCAGCAGCTCCCTGACAGGACCCACAGATACGCAGTATTTT. Residues: CASSSLTGPTDTQYF.

The gene calls are TRBV6-2 or TRBV6-3 and TRBJ2-1; the D gene is possibly TRBD1 (6 bases). Trimming pared 0 bases from V and 5 bases from J, leaving 8 bases between. Germline V lookup: CDR1 MNHEY, CDR2 SVGEGT. The CDR3 has 14 amino acids. The CDR3: CASSYSGQNNEQFF. DNA of the CDR3: TGTGCCAGCAGTTACTCAGGACAGAACAATGAGCAGTTCTTC.

The chain links TRBV28 to TRBJ2-4; the match to TRBD1 covers 12 bases. With 3 bases clipped from V and 1 base from J, the junction kept 16 bases outside the gene matches. From germline, CDR1 is MDHEN and CDR2 SYDVKM. This CDR3 has 21 amino acids. The DNA of the CDR3 is TGTGCCAGCAGTTTCCGGAGACCGGGGACAGGGGGCGGCGGGGCCAAAAACATTCAGTACTTC. Translation gives CASSFRRPGTGGGGAKNIQYF.

The V call is TRBV9, the J call TRBJ1-2; 10 positions match TRBD1. The CDR3 has 15 residues. The junction had 9 bases not matched to a gene; V was cut back by 3 bases and J by 7 bases. Germline CDR1 reads SGDLS; CDR2 reads YYNGEE. The CDR3 coding sequence is TGTGCCAGCAGCGGCCAAGACAGGGGGCATGGTGGCTACACCTTC. It is translated as CASSGQDRGHGGYTF.

This chain uses TRBV28 with TRBJ2-4, with 7 bases that match TRBD1. Germline V gene sequence: CDR1 MDHEN, CDR2 SYDVKM. V dropped 8 bases and J dropped 7; count of bases not matched to a gene: 8. The CDR3 runs to 13 residues. The CDR3, as DNA: TGTGCCAGCCTACGACAGGGAGAGAACATTCAGTACTTC. This translates into CASLRQGENIQYF.

This chain links TRBV7-9 with TRBJ2-1, with 8 positions matching TRBD1. This CDR3 is 14 amino acids long. J gave up 7 bases and V 5 bases, and 7 bases lay outside the gene matches. Germline V gene lookup returns CDR1 SEHNR and CDR2 FQNEAQ (reference sequence). The CDR3 DNA follows: TGTGCCAGCAGCCCACGGGACAGGCGGAATGAGCAGTTCTTC. This translates into CASSPRDRRNEQFF.

V usage is TRBV18 and J usage is TRBJ1-2, with D perhaps TRBD1 (5 bases). V gave up 1 base and J gave up 8 bases, with 14 bases separating them. Germline V lookup: CDR1 KGHSH, CDR2 LQKENI. The CDR3 runs 14 residues. The CDR3 spells CASSPLPGTEGYTF. In nucleotides, the CDR3 is TGTGCCAGCTCACCACTTCCAGGGACTGAGGGCTACACCTTC. Filled out from reference TRBV18 and TRBJ1-2, the complete variable domain reads NAGVMQNPRHLVRRRGQEARLRCSPMKGHSHVYWYRQLPEEGLKFMVYLQKENIIDESGMPKERFSAEFPKEGPSILRIQQVVRGDSAAYFCASSPLPGTEGYTFGSGTRLTVV.

This chain connects TRBV28 to TRBJ1-5; D call uncertain. The CDR3 runs to 14 residues. Germline values: CDR1 MDHEN, CDR2 SYDVKM. V lost 4 bases and J 0 bases, leaving 7 bases between the germline ends. The CDR3 loop reads CASSSFYSNQPQHF. The CDR3 nucleotides read TGTGCCAGCAGTTCCTTTTATAGCAATCAGCCCCAGCATTTT.

The gene calls are TRBV19 and TRBJ1-1; no reliable D call. V dropped 3 bases and J dropped 1 base, with 6 bases sitting between them. CDR1 and CDR2 (germline): LNHDA, SQIVND (reference sequence). There are 13 residues in the CDR3. Here the CDR3 DNA reads TGTGCCAGTAGTATCGACAAGAACACTGAAGCTTTCTTT. This encodes CASSIDKNTEAFF.

The chain carries TRBV18 and TRBJ1-5; 7 bases map to TRBD1. V lost 3 bases and J lost 4; bases outside the gene matches: 3. Germline V gives CDR1 KGHSH, CDR2 LQKENI. CDR3 length: 14 residues. As DNA, the CDR3 is TGTGCCAGCTCACCTGGGACAGCGAATCAGCCCCAGCATTTT. Protein sequence: CASSPGTANQPQHF.

This clone has just one count. The chain employs TRBV27 and TRBJ2-7, with 9 bases identical to TRBD2. The CDR3 is 17 residues long. Germline CDR1 is MNHEY and CDR2 is SMNVEV (reference sequence). Trimming took 2 bases from V and 4 from J; bases not matched to a gene: 12. The CDR3 DNA reads TGTGCCAGCAGTTTACGAAGGGGGGCTAGCGGGACGTACGAGCAGTACTTC. This codes for CASSLRRGASGTYEQYF.

This chain joins TRBV29-1 and TRBJ2-7, with TRBD2 matching over 12 bases. The CDR3 runs 13 residues. The germline gives CDR1 SQVTM, CDR2 ANQGSEA. J gave up 6 bases and V 5 bases, and 5 bases lay outside the gene matches. CDR3 sequence: CSVTTSGSREQYF. The CDR3 nucleotides read TGCAGCGTTACGACTAGCGGGAGCCGCGAGCAGTACTTC.

The V and J genes are TRBV5-1 and TRBJ2-1, with 7 positions matching TRBD1. With V trimmed by 5 bases and J by 5 bases, 10 bases remained unmatched. This CDR3 spans 15 amino acids. Germline values: CDR1 SGHRS, CDR2 YFSETQ. In DNA form, the CDR3 reads TGCGCCAGCAGTCATGCAGACAGGGACCACAATGAGCAGTTCTTC. This sequence encodes CASSHADRDHNEQFF.

V and J are TRBV3-1 (or the pseudogene TRBV3-2) and TRBJ2-5; 9 positions match TRBD2. Germline V gene data show CDR1 as LGHDT and CDR2 as YNNKEL (reference sequence). The CDR3 has 16 residues. V lost 4 bases to trimming and J lost 3 bases; unmatched junction nucleotides: 9. The CDR3: CASSPYGSGGEETQYF. CDR3 coding DNA: TGTGCCAGCAGCCCTTATGGTAGCGGGGGCGAAGAGACCCAGTACTTC.

This clone appeared once. The chain carries TRBV27 and TRBJ1-2, with TRBD1 matching over 7 bases. CDR3 length equals 16 residues. With V trimmed by 6 bases and J by 1 base, 11 bases remained unmatched. The germline CDR1 and CDR2 sequences are MNHEY and SMNVEV (reference sequence). The CDR3 DNA is TGTGCCAGCAGGGGGACCGACAGGGCGGTTAACTATGGCTACACCTTC. Translating gives CASRGTDRAVNYGYTF.

The genes are TRBV28 and TRBJ1-2; TRBD1 matches at 7 bases. The CDR3 consists of 14 residues. Trimming at V came to 6 bases and at J to 7 bases, leaving 11 bases not matched to a gene. CDR1 MDHEN and CDR2 SYDVKM come from the germline V gene. The chain's CDR3 is CASRYGDRVGGYTF. The CDR3 bases are TGTGCCAGCAGGTACGGAGACAGGGTTGGTGGCTACACCTTC.

The chain is built from TRBV7-2 and TRBJ1-5, with 9 bases identical to TRBD1. Looked up from germline, CDR1 is SGHTA and CDR2 is FQGNSA. Trimming removed 5 bases from V and 5 bases from J; junction bases left unmatched: 7. CDR3 length: 15 amino acids. This CDR3 is CASSRLDRGYQPQHF. DNA for the CDR3: TGTGCCAGCAGCCGCTTGGACAGGGGCTATCAGCCCCAGCATTTT.

The chain employs TRBV5-8 and TRBJ1-1, with D possibly TRBD1 on 6 matching bases. The CDR3 loop spans 15 amino acids. Trimming took 5 bases from V and 0 from J, leaving 14 bases between them. CDR1 is SGHTS, CDR2 YDEGEE, per germline. The CDR3 sequence is CASSSGQWMNTEAFF. In DNA, the CDR3 is TGTGCCAGCAGTTCCGGACAGTGGATGAACACTGAAGCTTTCTTT.

V and J are TRBV7-2 and TRBJ2-2; no clear D gene. CDR1 and CDR2 from the germline V gene are SGHTA and FQGNSA. The CDR3 runs 13 residues. Trimming cost V 5 bases and J 7 bases, with 11 bases left between them. CDR3 coding DNA: TGTGCCAGCAGCCCTTTGGCTCTCGGGGAGCTGTTTTTT. It specifies CASSPLALGELFF.

The chain uses TRBV13 and TRBJ1-1, with a weak D call TRBD1 (5 bases). CDR3 length: 13 residues. V shed 1 base and J shed 7 bases, with 10 bases lying between them. Germline CDR1 PRHDT, CDR2 FYEKMQ (reference sequence). CDR3 DNA sequence: TGTGCCAGCAGCTTAGACACAGGACGTGAAGCTTTCTTT. This codes for CASSLDTGREAFF.

This clone appeared a single time. The chain couples TRBV9 to TRBJ2-7; TRBD1 agrees at 8 bases. Per the germline V gene, CDR1 is SGDLS and CDR2 is YYNGEE. The junction had 8 bases not matched to a gene; V was cut back by 3 bases and J by 3 bases. The CDR3 runs to 15 residues. In DNA form, the CDR3 reads TGTGCCAGCAGCGCCGACCTCACAGGGGGCTACGAGCAGTACTTC. Translating gives CASSADLTGGYEQYF.

The chain employs TRBV5-1 and TRBJ1-1, with D uncertain. Germline loops: CDR1 SGHRS, CDR2 YFSETQ. Trimming took off 2 bases at V and 1 base at J, with 9 bases between the two ends. CDR3 length: 14 residues. The CDR3 nucleotides read TGCGCCAGCAGCTTTGGTACAGCGAACACTGAAGCTTTCTTT. Its protein product is CASSFGTANTEAFF.

CDR3 in amino acids: CASSQGDWGRGNQPQHF. DNA of the CDR3: TGTGCCAGCAGCCAAGGCGATTGGGGCAGAGGCAATCAGCCCCAGCATTTT. This chain connects TRBV3-1 (or the pseudogene TRBV3-2) to TRBJ1-5; D may be TRBD1 (5 bases). There are 17 residues in the CDR3. Trimming left V 1 base short and J 2 bases short, with 15 bases between. The germline V gene has CDR1 LGHDT and CDR2 YNNKEL (reference sequence).

The CDR3 DNA reads TGTGCCAGCACCCGAGAGATTACGACAGGGAGGTACGAGCAGTACTTC. Translation gives CASTREITTGRYEQYF. The chain combines TRBV28 with TRBJ2-7; TRBD1 is a possible D gene (7 bases). This CDR3 region has 16 residues. Per germline, CDR1 MDHEN and CDR2 SYDVKM. V gave up 7 bases and J gave up 4 bases, with 23 bases separating them.